The 30 T cell receptor beta chains reported below all come from one sample, sequenced in a study of type 1 regulatory T cells. Their specific antigens are unknown. TCRdb used MiXCR to reprocess the reads, holding one entry per CDR3 protein. The sample shows roughly 67,000 distinct CDR3 sequences, roughly 60% of them seen only once. Sequenced input: cultured T cells, either the whole culture or a sorted T cell fraction (not recorded which). Sample subset: Tr1-enriched cell product generated in vitro against host alloantigens. Receptors originate from a human donor in good health.

The rearrangement links TRBV24-1 to TRBJ2-3, with 8 bases matching TRBD2. The CDR3 covers 17 residues. Germline loops: CDR1 KGHDR, CDR2 SFDVKD. With V trimmed by 4 bases and J by 4 bases, 12 bases remained unmatched. The DNA for the CDR3 is TGTGCCACCAGTGACCCCTCGGGGCGGGAGGTCCCAGATACGCAGTATTTT. This sequence encodes CATSDPSGREVPDTQYF.

J is TRBJ2-4 and V is TRBV29-1; unclear D gene. Germline CDR1 and CDR2: SQVTM and ANQGSEA. The V end was cut by 3 bases, the J end by 7 bases, with 10 bases between. The CDR3 covers 12 residues. The CDR3 loop is CSVEQTENIQYF. The CDR3 DNA reads TGCAGCGTTGAGCAAACGGAGAACATTCAGTACTTC.

This clonotype came up many times. The rearrangement joins TRBV18 to TRBJ2-5; perhaps TRBD1 as D (5 bases). The CDR3 is 13 residues long. V was pared by 7 bases and J by 5 bases, with 14 bases between. Germline V gives CDR1 KGHSH, CDR2 LQKENI. In DNA, the CDR3 is TGTGCCAGCTGGAAGGGGATTCTCGAGACCCAGTACTTC. Protein: CASWKGILETQYF.

This chain links TRBV30 with TRBJ2-1; D call uncertain. From germline, CDR1 is GTSNPN and CDR2 SVGIG (reference sequence). This CDR3 is built from 14 residues. V gave up 0 bases and J gave up 5 bases, with 11 bases separating them. DNA for the CDR3: TGTGCCTGGAGTGTAAAAGGGCAAAACAATGAGCAGTTCTTC. As protein: CAWSVKGQNNEQFF. Using reference TRBV30 and TRBJ2-1 for the parts outside the CDR3, the full variable domain is SQTIHQWPATLVQPVGSPLSLECTVEGTSNPNLYWYRQAAGRGLQLLFYSVGIGQISSEVPQNLSASRPQDRQFILSSKKLLLSDSGFYLCAWSVKGQNNEQFFGPGTRLTVL.

The sample holds a few counts of this clonotype. This sequence joins TRBV11-2 and TRBJ2-2; 10 bases align to TRBD2. The germline V gene has CDR1 SGHAT and CDR2 FQNNGV. After removal of 6 bases from V and 4 bases from J, the junction contained 14 bases not matched to a gene. The CDR3 has 18 amino acids. CDR3 amino acids: CASRAGVVAGGGTGELFF. For the CDR3, the DNA is TGTGCCAGCAGGGCGGGAGTGGTAGCGGGAGGTGGCACCGGGGAGCTGTTTTTT.

V and J are TRBV29-1 and TRBJ2-5; either TRBD1 or TRBD2 may fit D (5 bases each). Germline CDR1 SQVTM, CDR2 ANQGSEA. The CDR3 is 13 residues long. V was pared by 6 bases and J by 5 bases, with 16 bases between. The CDR3 bases are TGCAGCGTCCGGGACGCCGGGTTGGAGACCCAGTACTTC. Translating it yields CSVRDAGLETQYF.

The V call is TRBV24-1, the J call TRBJ2-6; no clear D. V lost 3 bases and J lost 0, with 8 bases in between. Germline V gene data show CDR1 as KGHDR and CDR2 as SFDVKD. This CDR3 is 16 amino acids long. CDR3 amino acids: CATSDTANSGANVLTF. The DNA for the CDR3 is TGTGCCACCAGTGATACAGCCAACTCTGGGGCCAACGTCCTGACTTTC.

This clonotype qualifies as medium-sized. The chain is built from TRBV7-3 and TRBJ2-5; 10 bases align to TRBD1. CDR3 length equals 16 residues. Germline CDR1 is SGHTA and CDR2 is FQGTGA. The trim removed 0 bases at V and 5 bases at J, leaving 6 bases unmatched. CDR3 amino acids: CASSLTRDRGSETQYF. Written as DNA, the CDR3 is TGTGCCAGCAGCTTAACGAGGGACAGGGGTTCGGAGACCCAGTACTTC.

This clonotype was picked up a small number of times. J is TRBJ1-5 and V is TRBV24-1; D may be TRBD1 (6 bases). The germline V and J ends were trimmed by 3 bases and 10 bases, with 12 bases remaining between them. Germline CDR1 KGHDR, CDR2 SFDVKD. This CDR3 has 13 amino acids. The CDR3 DNA follows: TGTGCCACCAGTGATGAGAGGGGGGGTCCCCAGCATTTT. Amino acid sequence: CATSDERGGPQHF.

The chain joins TRBV2 to TRBJ2-3; D is perhaps TRBD1 (6 bases). CDR3 length: 13 residues. The ends were cut back, 7 bases at V and 2 bases at J, with 10 bases in the middle. Germline-derived CDR1 and CDR2 are SNHLY and FYNNEI. The CDR3 DNA follows: TGTGCCAGCACCGGACAGATCACAGATACGCAGTATTTT. This sequence encodes CASTGQITDTQYF.

This clonotype turned up a few times. The chain recombines TRBV5-1 with TRBJ1-4, with D perhaps TRBD1 (5 bases). Germline V gene sequence: CDR1 SGHRS, CDR2 YFSETQ. There are 15 residues in the CDR3. V shed 0 bases and J shed 7 bases, with 13 bases lying between them. The DNA for the CDR3 is TGCGCCAGCAGCTTGGAAGGGGTTTGGGGTGAAAAACTGTTTTTT. Its translation is CASSLEGVWGEKLFF.

The chain joins TRBV7-8 to TRBJ2-2; 9 positions agree with TRBD1. Per germline, CDR1 SGHVS and CDR2 FQNEAQ. CDR3 size: 20 residues. Trimming cost V 7 bases and J 3 bases; bases outside gene matches: 21. This CDR3 is CASTLAVNRGRRDYTGELFF. The CDR3 DNA reads as TGTGCCAGCACCCTGGCGGTGAACAGGGGGCGACGGGACTACACCGGGGAGCTGTTTTTT.

The genes are TRBV20-1 and TRBJ1-1; D ambiguous. Germline CDR1 DFQATT, CDR2 SNEGSKA (reference sequence). The V and J ends lost 1 base and 3 bases respectively, with 3 bases between them. This CDR3 is 11 amino acids long. CDR3 sequence reads: CSARGDTEAFF. The CDR3 nucleotides are TGCAGTGCTAGAGGGGACACTGAAGCTTTCTTT.

This clonotype was detected a few times. The chain couples TRBV11-2 to TRBJ2-5; 10 bases agree with TRBD2. The J segment lost 1 base and the V segment lost 4 bases, leaving 15 bases of the junction unmatched. This CDR3 region has 19 residues. In germline, CDR1 is SGHAT, CDR2 FQNNGV. The CDR3 here is CASSSTDLAGAVGQETQYF. The CDR3 DNA follows: TGTGCCAGCAGCTCGACAGACCTAGCGGGAGCCGTCGGCCAAGAGACCCAGTACTTC. The whole variable domain, filled in from reference TRBV11-2 and TRBJ2-5, reads EAGVAQSPRYKIIEKRQSVAFWCNPISGHATLYWYQQILGQGPKLLIQFQNNGVVDDSQLPKDRFSAERLKGVDSTLKIQPAKLEDSAVYLCASSSTDLAGAVGQETQYFGPGTRLLVL.

The chain links TRBV18 to TRBJ2-7; the D gene is possibly TRBD2 (6 bases). The CDR3 is 16 residues long. V dropped 4 bases and J dropped 1 base, with 17 bases sitting between them. Germline assignment: CDR1 KGHSH and CDR2 LQKENI. The CDR3 loop is CASSLVAEINSYEQYF. DNA for the CDR3: TGTGCCAGCTCACTCGTAGCGGAGATAAATTCCTACGAGCAGTACTTC.

Only a few counts were recorded for this clonotype. This rearrangement joins TRBV2 to TRBJ1-1; TRBD1 matches 10 bases. Germline values: CDR1 SNHLY, CDR2 FYNNEI. The length of the CDR3 is 13 residues. V lost 5 bases to trimming and J lost 4 bases; unmatched junction nucleotides: 1. DNA for the CDR3: TGTGCCAGCAGTCGGACAGGGGGCACTGAAGCTTTCTTT. Its protein is CASSRTGGTEAFF. The variable domain in full, with the rest retrieved from reference TRBV2 and TRBJ1-1, is EPEVTQTPSHQVTQMGQEVILRCVPISNHLYFYWYRQILGQKVEFLVSFYNNEISEKSEIFDDQFSVERPDGSNFTLKIRSTKLEDSAMYFCASSRTGGTEAFFGQGTRLTVV.

A word on this clonotype: Just one base apart from a much larger clone, this may be a read error. This CDR3 reads CVSSLADSSVEAFF. In nucleotides, the CDR3 is TGTGTCAGCAGTTTAGCGGACAGTAGTGTGGAAGCTTTCTTT. The chain carries TRBV12-3 or TRBV12-4 and TRBJ1-1; tentatively, D is TRBD1 (6 bases). CDR3 length: 14 amino acids.

The V call is TRBV30, the J call TRBJ1-2; D remains ambiguous. Trimming took 0 bases from V and 2 from J, leaving 10 bases between them. The CDR3 sequence is 14 residues long. The germline V gene encodes CDR1 GTSNPN and CDR2 SVGIG (reference sequence). CDR3 sequence: CAWSVPHLNYGYTF. Here the CDR3 DNA reads TGTGCCTGGAGTGTACCCCACCTGAACTATGGCTACACCTTC.

This chain uses TRBV19 with TRBJ1-5; a weak D match, TRBD1 (6 bases). CDR1 is LNHDA, CDR2 SQIVND, per germline (reference sequence). The CDR3 contains 14 residues. The ends were cut back, 4 bases at V and 5 bases at J, with 12 bases in the middle. The CDR3, as DNA: TGTGCCAGTAGTAGAAACAGGGATTATCAGCCCCAGCATTTT. This translates into CASSRNRDYQPQHF. Full variable domain (remainder filled in from reference TRBV19 and TRBJ1-5): DGGITQSPKYLFRKEGQNVTLSCEQNLNHDAMYWYRQDPGQGLRLIYYSQIVNDFQKGDIAEGYSVSREKKESFPLTVTSAQKNPTAFYLCASSRNRDYQPQHFGDGTRLSIL.

This clonotype has a handful of counts. The chain employs TRBV12-3 or TRBV12-4 and TRBJ2-1; possibly TRBD1 for D (6 bases). V gave up 6 bases and J gave up 4 bases, with 16 bases separating them. CDR3 size: 15 residues. The CDR3 loop reads CASSPRGGGYNEQFF. The CDR3 nucleotides read TGTGCCAGCAGCCCCAGGGGTGGAGGTTACAATGAGCAGTTCTTC.

This clonotype was recorded once. The chain couples TRBV20-1 to TRBJ2-7, with no clear D. The germline gives CDR1 DFQATT, CDR2 SNEGSKA (reference sequence). Trimming stripped 2 bases from V and 2 bases from J, with 13 bases between. The CDR3 covers 14 residues. The CDR3 DNA reads TGCAGTGCTAGATTCCAGCCGGCAACCTACGAGCAGTACTTC. Translation gives CSARFQPATYEQYF.

Comments on this clonotype: At one of its ends the junction is not consistent with the germline gene, which may arise from a read error. This rearrangement joins TRBV11-2 to TRBJ2-1; 7 nucleotides agree with TRBD1. Germline values: CDR1 SGHAT, CDR2 FQNNGV. The CDR3 consists of 14 residues. Here the CDR3 reads CASNSKQGNNELFF. DNA for the CDR3: TGTGCCAGCAACTCAAAACAGGGGAACAATGAGCTGTTCTTC. The whole variable domain, remainder taken from reference TRBV11-2 and TRBJ2-1, is EAGVAQSPRYKIIEKRQSVAFWCNPISGHATLYWYQQILGQGPKLLIQFQNNGVVDDSQLPKDRFSAERLKGVDSTLKIQPAKLEDSAVYLCASNSKQGNNELFFGPGTRLTVL.

This chain links TRBV29-1 with TRBJ2-5, with a possible D match to TRBD1 (6 bases). With 3 bases removed from V and 2 bases from J, the gap between germline ends came to 10 bases. The germline V gene encodes CDR1 SQVTM and CDR2 ANQGSEA. The CDR3 is made up of 13 amino acids. This CDR3 reads CSVDPGDQETQYF. In DNA, the CDR3 is TGCAGCGTTGACCCAGGGGATCAAGAGACCCAGTACTTC.

J is TRBJ1-1 and V is TRBV5-1, with D maybe TRBD1 (5 bases). V lost 4 bases and J 2 bases, leaving 12 bases between the germline ends. Germline CDR1 SGHRS, CDR2 YFSETQ. The CDR3 is 14 residues long. Written as DNA, the CDR3 is TGCGCCAGCAGCAGAACAGGCCTTAACACTGAAGCTTTCTTT. Encoded protein: CASSRTGLNTEAFF.

The CDR3 nucleotides read TGCAGTGCCCCCATTGTGACCACTTACTCCTACGAGCAGTACTTC. As protein: CSAPIVTTYSYEQYF. This chain joins TRBV20-1 and TRBJ2-7; no firm D call. V lost 6 bases to trimming and J lost 0 bases, with 18 bases between them. The CDR3 length is 15 residues. CDR1 DFQATT and CDR2 SNEGSKA come from the germline V gene (reference sequence).

V usage is TRBV20-1 and J usage is TRBJ1-5; TRBD1 is a possible D gene (6 bases). V shed 3 bases and J shed 3 bases, with 12 bases lying between them. Germline CDR1 DFQATT, CDR2 SNEGSKA (reference sequence). This CDR3 contains 14 residues. This CDR3 is CSARDSSSNQPQHF. Here the CDR3 DNA reads TGCAGTGCTAGGGACAGCTCTTCCAATCAGCCCCAGCATTTT.

This clonotype was picked up a small number of times. The chain has TRBV11-3 and TRBJ2-7, with 8 bases lining up with TRBD2. Trimming at V came to 0 bases and at J to 7 bases, leaving 8 bases not matched to a gene. The CDR3 length is 15 residues. Germline V gives CDR1 SGHNT, CDR2 YENEEA. For the CDR3, the DNA is TGTGCCAGCAGCTTAGACAAGGGGACTAGTAAAGAGCAGTACTTC. Its translation: CASSLDKGTSKEQYF.

The chain recombines TRBV29-1 with TRBJ2-7; TRBD1 matches 12 bases. With V trimmed by 6 bases and J by 6 bases, 6 bases remained unmatched. CDR3 length: 13 amino acids. Germline V gene lookup returns CDR1 SQVTM and CDR2 ANQGSEA. For the CDR3, the DNA is TGCAGCGTGGGACAGGGGGCTATGAGCGAGCAGTACTTC. This encodes CSVGQGAMSEQYF.

This clonotype was counted a few times. The chain employs TRBV2 and TRBJ1-2, with D perhaps TRBD1 (5 bases). The V gene's germline CDR1 is SNHLY and CDR2 FYNNEI. V shed 2 bases and J shed 8 bases, with 15 bases lying between them. The length of the CDR3 is 14 residues. The CDR3 here is CASSENRLGLGYTF. CDR3 nucleotide sequence: TGTGCCAGCAGTGAAAACAGGTTGGGTCTGGGCTACACCTTC.

To note about this clonotype: The junction shows a germline mismatch at one end, possibly a read error. The chain recombines TRBV7-3 with TRBJ2-1; D perhaps matches TRBD1 (5 bases). Germline CDR1 is SGHTA and CDR2 is FQGTGA. The CDR3 is 13 residues long. CDR3 region: CASSLGQGNGQFF. CDR3 sequence (DNA): TGTGCCAGCAGCTTAGGTCAGGGCAATGGGCAGTTCTTC.